Below, one T cell receptor beta chain is given with its context. The record originates from a study of cytomegalovirus exposure and HLA in healthy donors. The overall study: A prior analysis found 90 million to 120 million unique TCR beta sequences from some 190 million T cells.

With 60 Vbeta and 13 Jbeta primers, the PCR was carried out. Produced via immunoSEQ multiplex PCR; TCRdb's table is partial and in-frame only. The table records about 220,000 clones, 65% to 85% of them present only once. Trimming left V 2 bases short and J 6 bases short, with 15 bases between. The CDR3 extends over 15 amino acids. The germline gives CDR1 ENHRY, CDR2 SYGVKD. This sequence was found in a boy aged 2 to 9 in good health and CMV-seronegative. This sequence joins TRBV10-3 and TRBJ2-3; unclear D gene. Specimen: PBMCs. The chain's CDR3 is CAISEEVGWSDTQYF. CDR3 bases: TGTGCCATCAGTGAGGAGGTAGGCTGGAGCGATACGCAGTATTTT.